Only a few counts were recorded for the clone carrying this T cell receptor beta chain. The sample comes from a study of spatial heterogeneity in lung cancer. CDR3 length: 17 amino acids. V was clipped by 0 bases and J by 2 bases; unmatched bases: 7. Germline CDR1 reads LGHNA; CDR2 reads YNFKEQ. TCRdb re-derived calls from the 5' RACE reads in MiXCR, one entry per CDR3 protein. The repertoire holds 60,000 to 90,000 distinct CDR3 sequences, with under 8.5% as singletons. The sample's time point: sample taken at primary tumor resection. Sequencing was performed on PBMCs, taken at surgery. This chain uses TRBV4-2 with TRBJ1-5, with 7 bases lining up with TRBD1. The receptor's source is a male donor with early-stage non-small cell lung cancer. In DNA, the CDR3 is TGTGCCAGCAGCCAAGATCCGGCAGGGGGGGGCAATCAGCCCCAGCATTTT. Protein product: CASSQDPAGGGNQPQHF.